These 17 T cell receptor beta chains originate from one sample sequenced in a study of Ad26.COV2.S vaccination and SARS-CoV-2 variants. The treatment was: roughly 20 received Ad26.COV2.S at low or high dose, single or two shots; about 5 received placebo; per-sample allocation not given. The samples were gathered on day 63 after the first injection of vaccine or placebo. Only in-frame clones appear in the TCRdb table, and some are missing; sequencing was by immunoSEQ multiplex PCR. The sample holds 240,000 or so clones, 88% seen once. Sequencing used peripheral blood, obtained in a trial of Ad26.COV2.S vaccine versus placebo. The receptors stem from a person aged 18-60 years who received the Ad26.COV2.S COVID-19 vaccine or a placebo.

J is TRBJ2-3 and V is TRBV25-1; D may be TRBD2 (6 bases). Germline loops: CDR1 MGHDK, CDR2 SYGVNS. The CDR3 is 17 residues long. The V end was cut by 3 bases, the J end by 1 base, with 17 bases between. The CDR3 DNA reads as TGTGCCAGCAGTGAGACGAGGGACTCTTTACGCACAGATACGCAGTATTTT. This codes for CASSETRDSLRTDTQYF.

The chain couples TRBV5-4 to TRBJ1-2; maybe TRBD1 (5 bases). There are 13 residues in the CDR3. The germline gives CDR1 SGHNT, CDR2 YYREEE (reference sequence). V gave up 0 bases and J gave up 4 bases, with 7 bases separating them. This chain's CDR3 is CASSLAQVYGYTF. The CDR3 nucleotides are TGTGCCAGCAGCTTGGCACAGGTCTATGGCTACACCTTC.

The rearrangement joins TRBV6-4 to TRBJ2-7; D is possibly TRBD1 (6 bases). Germline CDR1 MRHNA, CDR2 SNTAGT. The CDR3 extends over 18 amino acids. Trimming removed 6 bases from V and 7 bases from J, with 31 bases in between. CDR3 residues: CASSPGTPPSGEKMEQYF. CDR3 DNA sequence: TGTGCCAGCAGCCCTGGGACACCCCCGAGCGGAGAGAAAATGGAGCAGTACTTC.

The chain combines TRBV28 with TRBJ2-1, with 8 bases fitting TRBD2. The CDR3 is 13 amino acids. Per the germline V gene, CDR1 is MDHEN and CDR2 is SYDVKM. Germline trimming cut 6 bases from V and 5 bases from J; bases unmatched to any gene: 3. The CDR3 DNA reads TGTGCCAGCAGAAGCGGGGGCAACAATGAGCAGTTCTTC. It specifies CASRSGGNNEQFF.

The chain combines TRBV11-1 with TRBJ2-3, with TRBD1 matching 9 bases. Germline V lookup: CDR1 SGHAT, CDR2 FQDESV (reference sequence). The V and J ends lost 5 bases and 3 bases, in that order; junction bases with no gene match: 9. The CDR3 has 16 amino acids. The CDR3 bases are TGTGCCAGCAGCGTAATCGGACAGGGGAGGACAGATACGCAGTATTTT. This sequence encodes CASSVIGQGRTDTQYF.

This clone has only one observation. The chain carries TRBV28 and TRBJ1-5; a weak D match, TRBD1 (6 bases). The CDR3 contains 16 residues. CDR1 and CDR2 from the germline V gene are MDHEN and SYDVKM. V was cut by 2 bases and J by 1 base, with 12 bases left in between. The CDR3 region has the DNA TGTGCCAGCAGTTTAGATGCGGGGGCGAGCAATCAGCCCCAGCATTTT. It translates to CASSLDAGASNQPQHF.

V usage is TRBV6-2 or TRBV6-3 and J usage is TRBJ2-5, with no clear D. Germline CDR1 and CDR2: MNHEY and SVGEGT. Trimming removed 2 bases from V and 2 bases from J, with 6 bases in between. This CDR3 has 13 residues. The CDR3 here is CASSYVGQETQYF. CDR3 DNA: TGTGCCAGCAGTTACGTAGGACAAGAGACCCAGTACTTC.

The CDR3 sequence is CASSFTGVEAFF. The CDR3 nucleotides read TGTGCCAGCAGCTTTACAGGGGTTGAAGCTTTCTTT. J is TRBJ1-1 and V is TRBV7-9, with TRBD1 identical over 7 bases. Germline V CDR1 and CDR2: SEHNR, FQNEAQ (reference sequence). The CDR3 runs 12 residues. The ends lost 3 bases at V and 7 bases at J; junction bases unmatched: 2.

The chain joins TRBV7-2 to TRBJ1-2, with D perhaps TRBD1 (5 bases). The germline V and J ends were trimmed by 5 bases and 0 bases, with 13 bases remaining between them. The CDR3 totals 15 residues. CDR1 is SGHTA, CDR2 FQGNSA, per germline. CDR3 in DNA: TGTGCCAGCAGCCTCTACCCGACAGCTAACTATGGCTACACCTTC. Its protein product is CASSLYPTANYGYTF.

The chain joins TRBV5-1 to TRBJ2-2; D may be TRBD1 (5 bases). CDR1 is SGHRS, CDR2 YFSETQ, per germline. The V gene lost 6 bases and the J gene lost 7 bases, with 10 bases spanning the gap. This CDR3 region has 12 residues. DNA for the CDR3: TGCGCCAGCAAGGGCCAGGGCGGGGAGCTGTTTTTT. Translated: CASKGQGGELFF.

The V gene is TRBV6-6, the J gene TRBJ1-1; no clear D. The CDR3 is made up of 14 amino acids. Germline V gives CDR1 MNHNY, CDR2 SVGAGI (reference sequence). Trimming cost V 7 bases and J 1 base, with 13 bases left between them. The CDR3 sequence: CASKGGSSNTEAFF. The CDR3 nucleotides are TGTGCCAGCAAGGGAGGCAGCTCGAACACTGAAGCTTTCTTT.

The V call is TRBV19, the J call TRBJ1-1; no firm D call. Trimming pared 4 bases from V and 9 bases from J, leaving 12 bases between. The CDR3 consists of 12 residues. CDR1 and CDR2 from the germline V gene are LNHDA and SQIVND (reference sequence). DNA for the CDR3: TGTGCCAGTAGTACCCGGACCCAGAAAGCTTTCTTT. Translated: CASSTRTQKAFF.

Points on this clone: Other DNA sequences in the same sample also yield this CDR3. This sequence joins TRBV9 and TRBJ1-1; tentatively, D is TRBD1 (6 bases). The CDR3 covers 13 residues. The V end was cut by 0 bases, the J end by 4 bases, with 7 bases between. The germline V gene has CDR1 SGDLS and CDR2 YYNGEE. DNA of the CDR3: TGTGCCAGCAGCGTAGAAGGGGGCACTGAAGCTTTCTTT. Translated: CASSVEGGTEAFF.

The chain recombines TRBV7-9 with TRBJ1-3, with 8 nucleotides matching TRBD1. V shed 6 bases, J shed 11 bases, and the junction held 6 bases outside the gene matches. CDR1 and CDR2 from the germline V gene are SEHNR and FQNEAQ (reference sequence). There are 12 residues in the CDR3. The CDR3 is CASSGQGRSIYF. The CDR3 DNA reads as TGTGCCAGCAGTGGACAGGGTCGTTCCATATATTTT.

The chain links TRBV19 to TRBJ1-6; D call uncertain. Trimming pared 4 bases from V and 7 bases from J, leaving 8 bases between. The CDR3 has 13 amino acids. The germline CDR1 and CDR2 sequences are LNHDA and SQIVND (reference sequence). The CDR3 DNA sequence: TGTGCCAGTAGTACGTTAGCAAATTCACCCCTCCACTTT. It encodes CASSTLANSPLHF.

The chain recombines TRBV28 with TRBJ1-1; D is unresolved. Germline V gene lookup returns CDR1 MDHEN and CDR2 SYDVKM. The CDR3 runs 16 residues. V shed 8 bases and J shed 0 bases, with 19 bases lying between them. CDR3 sequence reads: CASRGPGGVMNTEAFF. CDR3 DNA: TGTGCCAGCCGCGGACCCGGTGGTGTGATGAACACTGAAGCTTTCTTT.

This rearrangement joins TRBV19 to TRBJ1-5; a weak D match, TRBD1 (5 bases). This CDR3 contains 16 residues. V gave up 7 bases and J gave up 0 bases, with 16 bases separating them. Per the germline V gene, CDR1 is LNHDA and CDR2 is SQIVND (reference sequence). Here the CDR3 DNA reads TGTGCCAGTACCTCACTAGACAGTTATAGCAATCAGCCCCAGCATTTT. Protein: CASTSLDSYSNQPQHF.